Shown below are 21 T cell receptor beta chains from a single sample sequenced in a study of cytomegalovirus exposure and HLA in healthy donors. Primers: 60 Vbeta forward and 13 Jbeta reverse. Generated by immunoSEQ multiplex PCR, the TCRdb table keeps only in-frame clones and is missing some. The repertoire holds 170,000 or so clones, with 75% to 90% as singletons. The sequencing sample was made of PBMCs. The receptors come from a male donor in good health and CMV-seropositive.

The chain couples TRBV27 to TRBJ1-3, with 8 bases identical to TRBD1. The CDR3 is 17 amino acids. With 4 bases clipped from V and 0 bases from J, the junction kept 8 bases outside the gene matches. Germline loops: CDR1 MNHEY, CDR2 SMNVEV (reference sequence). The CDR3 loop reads CASSSGTGTSSGNTIYF. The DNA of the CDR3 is TGTGCCAGCAGTTCGGGGACAGGAACGAGCTCTGGAAACACCATATATTTT.

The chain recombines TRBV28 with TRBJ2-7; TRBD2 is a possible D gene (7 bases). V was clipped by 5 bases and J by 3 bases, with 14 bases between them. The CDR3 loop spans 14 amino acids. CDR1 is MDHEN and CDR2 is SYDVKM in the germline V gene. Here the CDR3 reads CASSKGGEFYEQYF. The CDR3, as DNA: TGTGCCAGCAGTAAAGGGGGGGAATTCTACGAGCAGTACTTC. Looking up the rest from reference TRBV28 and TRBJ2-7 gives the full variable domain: DVKVTQSSRYLVKRTGEKVFLECVQDMDHENMFWYRQDPGLGLRLIYFSYDVKMKEKGDIPEGYSVSREKKERFSLILESASTNQTSMYLCASSKGGEFYEQYFGPGTRLTVT.

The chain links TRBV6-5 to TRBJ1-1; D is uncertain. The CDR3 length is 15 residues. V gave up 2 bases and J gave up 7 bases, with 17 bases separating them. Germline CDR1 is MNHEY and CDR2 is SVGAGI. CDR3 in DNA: TGTGCCAGCAGTTACAGGGCCTTGCTGGAGGGTGAAGCTTTCTTT. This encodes CASSYRALLEGEAFF.

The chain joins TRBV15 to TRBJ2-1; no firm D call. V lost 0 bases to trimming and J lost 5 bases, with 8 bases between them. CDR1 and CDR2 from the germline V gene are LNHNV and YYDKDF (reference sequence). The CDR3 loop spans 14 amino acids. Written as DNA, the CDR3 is TGTGCCACCAGCAGAGATCTGGCGGACAATGAGCAGTTCTTC. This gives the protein CATSRDLADNEQFF.

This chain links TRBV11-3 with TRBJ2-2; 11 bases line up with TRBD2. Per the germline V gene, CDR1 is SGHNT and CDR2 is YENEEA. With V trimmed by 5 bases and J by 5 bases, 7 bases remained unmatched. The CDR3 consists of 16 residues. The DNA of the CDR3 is TGTGCCAGCAGCCCTGGGATAGCGGGAGGGACCGGGGAGCTGTTTTTT. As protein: CASSPGIAGGTGELFF.

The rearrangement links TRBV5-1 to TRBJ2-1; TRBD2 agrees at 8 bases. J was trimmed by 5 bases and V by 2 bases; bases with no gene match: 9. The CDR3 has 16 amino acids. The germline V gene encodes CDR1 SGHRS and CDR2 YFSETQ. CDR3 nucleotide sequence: TGCGCCAGCAGCTTCTCGCGAACTAGCGGAAACAATGAGCAGTTCTTC. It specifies CASSFSRTSGNNEQFF. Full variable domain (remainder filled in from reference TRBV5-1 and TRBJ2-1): KAGVTQTPRYLIKTRGQQVTLSCSPISGHRSVSWYQQTPGQGLQFLFEYFSETQRNKGNFPGRFSGRQFSNSRSEMNVSTLELGDSALYLCASSFSRTSGNNEQFFGPGTRLTVL.

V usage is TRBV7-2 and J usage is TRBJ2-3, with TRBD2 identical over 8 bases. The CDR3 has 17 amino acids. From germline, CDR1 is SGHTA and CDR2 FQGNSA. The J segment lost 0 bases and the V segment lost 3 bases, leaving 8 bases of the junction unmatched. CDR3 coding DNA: TGTGCCAGCAGCTTTCCCTTATTAGCGGGGAGCACAGATACGCAGTATTTT. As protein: CASSFPLLAGSTDTQYF.

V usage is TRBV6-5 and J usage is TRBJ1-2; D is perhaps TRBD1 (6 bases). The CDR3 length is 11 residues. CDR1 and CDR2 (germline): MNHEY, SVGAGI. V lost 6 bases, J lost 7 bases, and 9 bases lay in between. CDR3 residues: CASRTGGGYTF. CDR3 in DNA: TGTGCCAGCAGGACAGGCGGTGGCTACACCTTC.

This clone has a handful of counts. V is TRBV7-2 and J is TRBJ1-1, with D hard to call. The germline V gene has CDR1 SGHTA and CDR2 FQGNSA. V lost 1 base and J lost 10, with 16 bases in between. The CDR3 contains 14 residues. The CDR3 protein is CASSLVPMLVPAFF. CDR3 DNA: TGTGCCAGCAGCTTAGTTCCCATGTTAGTGCCAGCTTTCTTT.

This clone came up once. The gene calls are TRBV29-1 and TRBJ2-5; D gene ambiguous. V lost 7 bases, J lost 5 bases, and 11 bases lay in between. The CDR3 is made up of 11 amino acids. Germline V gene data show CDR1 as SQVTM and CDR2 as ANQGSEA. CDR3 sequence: CSARVEETQYF. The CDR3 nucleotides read TGCAGCGCCCGAGTTGAGGAGACCCAGTACTTC.

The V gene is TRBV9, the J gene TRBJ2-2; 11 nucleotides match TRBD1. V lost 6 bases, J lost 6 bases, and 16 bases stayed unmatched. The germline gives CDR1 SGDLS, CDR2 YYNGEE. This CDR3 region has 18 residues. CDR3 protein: CASIVAVGTGGKAGELFF. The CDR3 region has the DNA TGTGCCAGCATTGTGGCCGTTGGGACAGGGGGAAAGGCCGGGGAGCTGTTTTTT.

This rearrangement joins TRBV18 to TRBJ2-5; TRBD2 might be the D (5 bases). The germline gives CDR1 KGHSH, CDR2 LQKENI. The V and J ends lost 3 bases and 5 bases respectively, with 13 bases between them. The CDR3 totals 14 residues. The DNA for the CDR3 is TGTGCCAGCTCACCTGCGAGCGAGCGGGAGACCCAGTACTTC. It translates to CASSPASERETQYF.

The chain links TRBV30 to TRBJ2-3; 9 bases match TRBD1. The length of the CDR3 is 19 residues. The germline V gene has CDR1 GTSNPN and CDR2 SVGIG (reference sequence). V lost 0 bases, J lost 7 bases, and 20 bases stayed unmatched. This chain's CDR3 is CAWSVAPPGDRERGNTQYF. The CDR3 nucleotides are TGTGCCTGGAGTGTAGCTCCCCCTGGGGACAGGGAAAGGGGGAATACGCAGTATTTT. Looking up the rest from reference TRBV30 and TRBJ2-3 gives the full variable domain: SQTIHQWPATLVQPVGSPLSLECTVEGTSNPNLYWYRQAAGRGLQLLFYSVGIGQISSEVPQNLSASRPQDRQFILSSKKLLLSDSGFYLCAWSVAPPGDRERGNTQYFGPGTRLTVL.

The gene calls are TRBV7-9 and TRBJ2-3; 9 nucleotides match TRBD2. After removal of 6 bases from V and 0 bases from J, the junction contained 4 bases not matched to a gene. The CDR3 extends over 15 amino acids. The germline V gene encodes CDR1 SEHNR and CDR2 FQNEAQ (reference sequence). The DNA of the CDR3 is TGTGCCAGCAGACTTGGGACTAGCAGCACAGATACGCAGTATTTT. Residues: CASRLGTSSTDTQYF.

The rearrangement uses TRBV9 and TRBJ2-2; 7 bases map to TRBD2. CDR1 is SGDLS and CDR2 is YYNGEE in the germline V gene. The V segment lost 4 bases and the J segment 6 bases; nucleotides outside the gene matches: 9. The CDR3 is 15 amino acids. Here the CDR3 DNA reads TGTGCCAGCAGCTATGGACTAGTCGGTCCCGGGGAGCTGTTTTTT. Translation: CASSYGLVGPGELFF.

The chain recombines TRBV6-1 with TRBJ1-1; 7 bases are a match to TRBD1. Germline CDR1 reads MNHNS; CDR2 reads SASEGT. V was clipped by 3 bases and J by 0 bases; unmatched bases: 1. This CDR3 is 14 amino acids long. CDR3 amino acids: CASSEGQMNTEAFF. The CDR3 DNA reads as TGTGCCAGCAGTGAGGGACAGATGAACACTGAAGCTTTCTTT.

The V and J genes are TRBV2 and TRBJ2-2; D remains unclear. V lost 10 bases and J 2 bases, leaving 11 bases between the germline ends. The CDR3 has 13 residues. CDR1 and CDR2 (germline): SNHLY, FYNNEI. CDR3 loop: CATKSLNTGELFF. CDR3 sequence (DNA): TGTGCCACCAAGAGCCTAAACACCGGGGAGCTGTTTTTT.

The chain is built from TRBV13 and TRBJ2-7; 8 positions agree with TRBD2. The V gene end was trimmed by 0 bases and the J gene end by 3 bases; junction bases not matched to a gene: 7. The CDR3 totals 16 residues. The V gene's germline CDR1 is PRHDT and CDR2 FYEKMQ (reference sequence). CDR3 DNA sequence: TGTGCCAGCAGCTTAGGACCCGGGACTAGAGACTACGAGCAGTACTTC. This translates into CASSLGPGTRDYEQYF.

CDR3 in DNA: TGTGCCAGCAGTGATGTGGGCCCAGGACACCTTAGCAATCAGCCCCAGCATTTT. Translation: CASSDVGPGHLSNQPQHF. The chain joins TRBV2 to TRBJ1-5, with D perhaps TRBD1 (5 bases). The CDR3 is made up of 18 amino acids. With 3 bases removed from V and 0 bases from J, the gap between germline ends came to 18 bases. The germline gives CDR1 SNHLY, CDR2 FYNNEI.

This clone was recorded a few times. The CDR3 loop reads CSVFAGRGNEQFF. The CDR3 DNA is TGCAGCGTTTTCGCGGGACGTGGTAATGAGCAGTTCTTC. This chain connects TRBV29-1 to TRBJ2-1; possible D gene TRBD2, 6 bases. CDR3 length: 13 amino acids. The germline V and J ends were trimmed by 5 bases and 7 bases, with 15 bases remaining between them. The V gene's germline CDR1 is SQVTM and CDR2 ANQGSEA.

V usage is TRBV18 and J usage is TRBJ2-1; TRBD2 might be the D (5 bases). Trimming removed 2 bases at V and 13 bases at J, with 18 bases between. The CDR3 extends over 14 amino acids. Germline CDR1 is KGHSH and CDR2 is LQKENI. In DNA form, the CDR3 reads TGTGCCAGCTCACCAGGTTCGGTGGTAGGGAGACAGTTCTTC. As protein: CASSPGSVVGRQFF.